Listed here are 22 T cell receptor beta chains from one sample, sequenced in a study of graft-versus-host responses after intestinal transplantation. No cognate antigen is known for these TCRs. TCRdb's table, derived via immunoSEQ multiplex PCR, lists solely in-frame clones and lacks some. The table has 35,000 to 45,000 clones, less than 95% seen once. Source: unstimulated CD4+ T cells sorted from spleen or lymph node cells, taken before transplant. Receptors were obtained from a human donor who was the organ donor for an intestinal transplant.

The chain recombines TRBV6-6 with TRBJ1-6; D is unclear. Germline V CDR1 and CDR2: MNHNY, SVGAGI (reference sequence). Trimming stripped 6 bases from V and 9 bases from J, with 12 bases between. The length of the CDR3 is 13 residues. The CDR3 DNA is TGTGCCAGCAGGGCAGGCCATCCTTCACCCCTCCACTTT. Translation gives CASRAGHPSPLHF.

This clone was seen only once. The rearrangement links TRBV5-1 to TRBJ1-1, with D possibly being TRBD1 (5 bases). Trimming took 4 bases from V and 7 from J, leaving 17 bases between them. The CDR3 consists of 14 residues. Looked up from germline, CDR1 is SGHRS and CDR2 is YFSETQ. The CDR3 DNA reads TGCGCCAGCAGCCCCGTCGGGGGGTGGAATGAAGCTTTCTTT. It codes for CASSPVGGWNEAFF.

The rearrangement joins TRBV10-3 to TRBJ2-5; D gene unclear. V was clipped by 5 bases and J by 5 bases, with 12 bases between them. The germline V gene has CDR1 ENHRY and CDR2 SYGVKD. The CDR3 spans 13 residues. Here the CDR3 reads CAISTALSETQYF. The CDR3 region has the DNA TGTGCCATCAGTACGGCCCTTTCGGAGACCCAGTACTTC.

The CDR3 protein is CASSGWTGHEQFF. The CDR3 DNA reads as TGTGCCAGTAGTGGGTGGACAGGGCATGAGCAGTTCTTC. The chain recombines TRBV19 with TRBJ2-1; 8 bases line up with TRBD1. The CDR3 covers 13 residues. The junction had 5 bases not matched to a gene; V was cut back by 5 bases and J by 8 bases. CDR1 is LNHDA and CDR2 is SQIVND in the germline V gene (reference sequence).

This chain connects TRBV7-9 to TRBJ2-2; 8 bases align to TRBD1. This CDR3 comprises 16 residues. CDR1 is SEHNR, CDR2 FQNEAQ, per germline (reference sequence). The junction had 6 bases not matched to a gene; V was cut back by 1 base and J by 5 bases. CDR3 in DNA: TGTGCCAGCAGCTTAGTTTGGACAGGGATTACCGGGGAGCTGTTTTTT. As protein: CASSLVWTGITGELFF.

This chain uses TRBV30 with TRBJ1-1; D is undetermined. The CDR3 has 12 residues. The germline V and J ends were trimmed by 0 bases and 7 bases, with 9 bases remaining between them. Germline lookup yields CDR1 GTSNPN and CDR2 SVGIG (reference sequence). CDR3 loop: CAWSVDGIEAFF. The CDR3 DNA follows: TGTGCCTGGAGTGTAGATGGCATTGAAGCTTTCTTT.

This chain uses TRBV5-1 with TRBJ2-6; 9 nucleotides line up with TRBD1. The V and J ends lost 0 bases and 0 bases, in that order; junction bases with no gene match: 4. The CDR3 is 18 residues long. Germline V gene sequence: CDR1 SGHRS, CDR2 YFSETQ. CDR3 sequence: CASSLAGTGRSGANVLTF. The CDR3 region has the DNA TGCGCCAGCAGCTTGGCTGGGACAGGGCGCTCTGGGGCCAACGTCCTGACTTTC.

The rearrangement joins TRBV2 to TRBJ1-5; TRBD1 matches at 7 bases. Per germline, CDR1 SNHLY and CDR2 FYNNEI. V shed 3 bases, J shed 6 bases, and the junction held 5 bases outside the gene matches. The CDR3 has 14 amino acids. CDR3 DNA: TGTGCCAGCAGTGACAGGGCAGGGGGTCAGCCCCAGCATTTT. This gives the protein CASSDRAGGQPQHF.

This chain uses TRBV5-6 with TRBJ1-4; TRBD1 aligns across 9 bases. Germline V gene data show CDR1 as SGHDT and CDR2 as YYEEEE. Trimming removed 4 bases from V and 7 bases from J; junction bases left unmatched: 5. CDR3 size: 14 residues. The CDR3 loop reads CASSLLDRGEKLFF. Here the CDR3 DNA reads TGTGCCAGCAGCCTCCTGGACAGGGGTGAAAAACTGTTTTTT. Looking up the rest from reference TRBV5-6 and TRBJ1-4 gives the full variable domain: DAGVTQSPTHLIKTRGQQVTLRCSPKSGHDTVSWYQQALGQGPQFIFQYYEEEERQRGNFPDRFSGHQFPNYSSELNVNALLLGDSALYLCASSLLDRGEKLFFGSGTQLSVL.

The chain couples TRBV6-6 to TRBJ2-1; 8 bases match TRBD1. Germline V CDR1 and CDR2: MNHNY, SVGAGI (reference sequence). Trimming took 5 bases from V and 5 from J; bases not matched to a gene: 8. The CDR3 is 15 residues long. CDR3 nucleotides: TGTGCCAGCAGTCGACCGGGACAGGCCGACAATGAGCAGTTCTTC. Its translation is CASSRPGQADNEQFF.

V and J are TRBV7-2 and TRBJ2-2, with D hard to call. Germline V lookup: CDR1 SGHTA, CDR2 FQGNSA. The CDR3 totals 14 residues. V lost 1 base and J lost 1, with 4 bases in between. The CDR3 region has the DNA TGTGCCAGCAGCTTAGGCCTGAACACCGGGGAGCTGTTTTTT. It is translated as CASSLGLNTGELFF.

V gene TRBV7-2 combines with J gene TRBJ1-2; 9 nucleotides agree with TRBD1. The germline gives CDR1 SGHTA, CDR2 FQGNSA. This CDR3 region has 17 residues. V gave up 2 bases and J gave up 4 bases; unmatched junction bases: 11. The CDR3, as DNA: TGTGCCAGCAGCTTACAGTTGGACAGGGGTATGGGCTATGGCTACACCTTC. Translation: CASSLQLDRGMGYGYTF.

The CDR3 sequence: CASSLQGANYGYTF. The CDR3 DNA is TGTGCCAGCAGCTTACAGGGGGCTAACTATGGCTACACCTTC. V gene TRBV7-2 combines with J gene TRBJ1-2; 7 bases map to TRBD1. CDR3 length: 14 residues. V shed 2 bases and J 0 bases; nucleotides not matched to a gene: 0. Looked up from germline, CDR1 is SGHTA and CDR2 is FQGNSA.

This clone was detected only once. The chain joins TRBV11-2 to TRBJ2-3; no definite D call. The V and J ends lost 5 bases and 1 base respectively, with 19 bases between them. Germline CDR1 and CDR2: SGHAT and FQNNGV. This CDR3 contains 17 residues. This CDR3 is CASSQLRWTPRTDTQYF. The CDR3 region has the DNA TGTGCCAGCAGCCAACTCCGCTGGACCCCTCGCACAGATACGCAGTATTTT.

The V gene is TRBV6-1, the J gene TRBJ2-1; 9 positions match TRBD1. V lost 6 bases and J lost 4; bases outside the gene matches: 7. The CDR3 sequence is 15 residues long. Per the germline V gene, CDR1 is MNHNS and CDR2 is SASEGT. The DNA for the CDR3 is TGTGCCAGCAGGTACAGGGGGCGTACGTACAATGAGCAGTTCTTC. It encodes CASRYRGRTYNEQFF.

V is TRBV6-6 and J is TRBJ1-1; no definite D call. Trimming left V 6 bases short and J 4 bases short, with 12 bases between. The germline V gene has CDR1 MNHNY and CDR2 SVGAGI (reference sequence). This CDR3 has 13 residues. This CDR3 reads CASSKGGGTEAFF. CDR3 coding DNA: TGTGCCAGCAGCAAGGGTGGTGGCACTGAAGCTTTCTTT.

The genes are TRBV30 and TRBJ1-1; unclear D gene. The CDR3 sequence is 13 residues long. V was shortened by 3 bases and J by 0 bases, with 8 bases between the two germline ends. Germline CDR1 reads GTSNPN; CDR2 reads SVGIG (reference sequence). The CDR3 DNA follows: TGTGCCTGGAGCTTCGCCATGAACACTGAAGCTTTCTTT. Translated: CAWSFAMNTEAFF.

This chain links TRBV20-1 with TRBJ2-3; a weak D match, TRBD2 (7 bases). This CDR3 is 11 amino acids long. Germline V lookup: CDR1 DFQATT, CDR2 SNEGSKA (reference sequence). In DNA form, the CDR3 reads TGCAGCCGGGGGGCCTCAGATACGCAGTATTTT. This sequence encodes CSRGASDTQYF.

J is TRBJ2-1 and V is TRBV5-6, with 12 bases that match TRBD2. Losses at the gene ends were 2 bases for V and 2 bases for J; bases not matched to a gene: 2. Germline assignment: CDR1 SGHDT and CDR2 YYEEEE. CDR3 length equals 16 residues. The CDR3 here is CASSLLAGGTYNEQFF. CDR3 DNA sequence: TGTGCCAGCAGCTTACTAGCGGGGGGTACCTACAATGAGCAGTTCTTC.

This chain connects TRBV7-3 to TRBJ2-1; D remains unclear. Germline V CDR1 and CDR2: SGHTA, FQGTGA. The CDR3 sequence is 14 residues long. The V end was cut by 3 bases, the J end by 5 bases, with 11 bases between. CDR3 nucleotides: TGTGCCAGCAGCTTGAGTCGTAACAACAATGAGCAGTTCTTC. Translated, it gives CASSLSRNNNEQFF.

The chain carries TRBV7-3 and TRBJ1-6; the D is unclear. V shed 2 bases and J shed 4 bases, with 9 bases lying between them. Germline CDR1 SGHTA, CDR2 FQGTGA. The CDR3 totals 15 residues. The CDR3 sequence: CASSLSGVYNSPLHF. In nucleotides, the CDR3 is TGTGCCAGCAGCTTATCCGGTGTTTATAATTCACCCCTCCACTTT. Full variable domain (missing parts from reference TRBV7-3 and TRBJ1-6): GAGVSQTPSNKVTEKGKYVELRCDPISGHTALYWYRQSLGQGPEFLIYFQGTGAADDSGLPNDRFFAVRPEGSVSTLKIQRTERGDSAVYLCASSLSGVYNSPLHFGNGTRLTVT.

The chain combines TRBV10-2 with TRBJ1-6; a possible D gene is TRBD1 (5 bases). The CDR3 is 14 residues long. With 0 bases removed from V and 10 bases from J, the gap between germline ends came to 10 bases. Per the germline V gene, CDR1 is WSHSY and CDR2 is SAAADI. The CDR3 sequence is CASSESQEGSPLHF. CDR3 bases: TGCGCCAGCAGTGAGTCACAGGAGGGGTCACCCCTCCACTTT.